This T cell receptor beta chain is from a study of T cells in Graves' hyperthyroidism and ophthalmopathy. This clonotype was seen a handful of times. The antigen remains unidentified. The CDR3 is made up of 12 amino acids. Trimming took 8 bases from V and 2 from J, leaving 12 bases between them. Germline values: CDR1 DFQATT, CDR2 SNEGSKA (reference sequence). Points from the study as a whole: Most clonotypes expanded in thyroid above 0.001 were likewise present in blood.

The source material, RNA transcripts, was used to amplify TCR beta CDR3 regions. Using the HTBI primer set, a first-round RT-PCR was run on the TCR CDR3. TCRdb used MiXCR to reprocess the multiplex PCR reads, holding one entry per CDR3 protein. The repertoire includes about 300,000 distinct CDR3 sequences, roughly 20% of them detected once, and roughly 39% sits in the top ten. Each diagnosis was grounded in clinical symptoms, serum thyroxine and TRAb, thyroid ultrasound, and orbital computed tomography. The sample consisted of blood. The chain joins TRBV20-1 to TRBJ1-2; the D gene is possibly TRBD1 (5 bases). This TCR was recovered from a man between 50 and 59 years old with Graves' ophthalmopathy. CDR3 in amino acids: CSYDKGNYGYTF. CDR3 bases: TGCAGTTACGATAAGGGGAACTATGGCTACACCTTC.